These 22 T cell receptor beta chains were all obtained from the same sample, sequenced in a study of control samples from healthy donors and cancer patients. Clones were sequenced by immunoSEQ multiplex PCR, and TCRdb holds only the in-frame ones, with some missing. In the table there are about 89,000 clones, approximately 86% of which are singletons. Material: blood. All receptors come from a man in his thirties or forties in good health.

The chain is built from TRBV5-4 and TRBJ2-3; no firm D call. The CDR3 runs to 12 residues. Germline-derived CDR1 and CDR2 are SGHNT and YYREEE (reference sequence). The V end was cut by 1 base, the J end by 4 bases, with 4 bases between. The CDR3 reads CASSLHPDTQYF. The CDR3 DNA follows: TGTGCCAGCAGCTTGCATCCAGATACGCAGTATTTT.

The chain joins TRBV27 to TRBJ1-1; the match to TRBD1 covers 7 bases. Germline CDR1 and CDR2: MNHEY and SMNVEV (reference sequence). The junction had 7 bases not matched to a gene; V was cut back by 5 bases and J by 4 bases. The CDR3 is 14 amino acids. The CDR3 DNA reads as TGTGCCAGCAGTCTGACAGGGTCGGGCACTGAAGCTTTCTTT. Encoded protein: CASSLTGSGTEAFF.

This clone was recorded a few times. The chain combines TRBV19 with TRBJ2-3; TRBD2 agrees at 13 bases. Per the germline V gene, CDR1 is LNHDA and CDR2 is SQIVND (reference sequence). After removal of 5 bases from V and 6 bases from J, the junction contained 5 bases not matched to a gene. The CDR3 is 15 residues long. Written as DNA, the CDR3 is TGTGCCAGTAGTCTACTAGCGGGGGGGCATGATACGCAGTATTTT. This sequence encodes CASSLLAGGHDTQYF.

This clone came up once. V is TRBV12-3 or TRBV12-4 and J is TRBJ2-1; D is undetermined. There are 13 residues in the CDR3. Deletions cut 4 bases from V and 8 bases from J, with 12 bases between. The CDR3 is CASSSRALDEQFF. As DNA, the CDR3 is TGTGCCAGCAGTTCAAGGGCCCTGGATGAGCAGTTCTTC.

The chain joins TRBV5-4 to TRBJ2-3; 8 bases are a match to TRBD1. Per the germline V gene, CDR1 is SGHNT and CDR2 is YYREEE (reference sequence). J lost 6 bases, V lost 2 bases, and 8 bases had no gene match. The CDR3 spans 15 residues. Here the CDR3 DNA reads TGTGCCAGCAGCTTCCGGACAGGGTATGTCGATACGCAGTATTTT. Its protein is CASSFRTGYVDTQYF.

This sequence joins TRBV18 and TRBJ1-6; 9 bases match TRBD1. Per the germline V gene, CDR1 is KGHSH and CDR2 is LQKENI. After removal of 8 bases from V and 7 bases from J, the junction contained 6 bases not matched to a gene. The CDR3 has 14 amino acids. The CDR3 nucleotides read TGTGCCAGCAGTGGACAGGGGCAAAATTCACCCCTCCACTTT. Protein product: CASSGQGQNSPLHF.

This clone was counted a few times. This chain uses TRBV30 with TRBJ1-3, with D maybe TRBD1 (5 bases). V was trimmed by 0 bases and J by 8 bases, leaving 20 bases between them. CDR3 size: 16 residues. Germline-derived CDR1 and CDR2 are GTSNPN and SVGIG (reference sequence). The DNA of the CDR3 is TGTGCCTGGAGTGTACATGGCTCCCACGGGGGAGACACCATATATTTT. Protein: CAWSVHGSHGGDTIYF.

The genes are TRBV18 and TRBJ2-3; D tentatively fits TRBD1 or TRBD2 (5 bases each). The CDR3 loop spans 13 amino acids. V was shortened by 2 bases and J by 9 bases, with 12 bases between the two germline ends. Germline CDR1 is KGHSH and CDR2 is LQKENI. In DNA form, the CDR3 reads TGTGCCAGCTCACCAGGGACGGGGAACACGCAGTATTTT. Protein: CASSPGTGNTQYF.

J is TRBJ2-3 and V is TRBV5-1, with TRBD2 identical over 11 bases. Unmatched junction bases numbered 6, after V lost 2 bases and J lost 4 bases. The length of the CDR3 is 16 residues. The germline gives CDR1 SGHRS, CDR2 YFSETQ. The DNA of the CDR3 is TGCGCCAGCAGCTTCCGACTAGCGGGGTTGTCAGATACGCAGTATTTT. Amino acids: CASSFRLAGLSDTQYF.

V is TRBV6-5 and J is TRBJ1-2; no firm D call. The CDR3 totals 13 residues. Trimming cost V 1 base and J 1 base, with 4 bases left between them. Germline CDR1 is MNHEY and CDR2 is SVGAGI. CDR3: CASSYFGNYGYTF. The CDR3, as DNA: TGTGCCAGCAGTTACTTCGGTAACTATGGCTACACCTTC.

This clone occurred once. J is TRBJ1-5 and V is TRBV29-1; 8 bases align to TRBD1. Trimming removed 6 bases from V and 9 bases from J; junction bases left unmatched: 13. This CDR3 has 14 residues. Germline values: CDR1 SQVTM, CDR2 ANQGSEA. CDR3 in DNA: TGCAGCGTCGGGGACAGGATGGGAATCACGCCCCAGCATTTT. Translating it yields CSVGDRMGITPQHF.

V usage is TRBV19 and J usage is TRBJ1-1; D gene ambiguous. Between the trimmed V and J ends, which lost 5 bases and 10 bases, there was a span of 17 bases. The CDR3 is 13 amino acids. CDR1 and CDR2 (germline): LNHDA, SQIVND (reference sequence). In DNA form, the CDR3 reads TGTGCCAGTAGTCCGGACCGGAAAGATCGAGCTTTCTTT. It is translated as CASSPDRKDRAFF.

The rearrangement joins TRBV5-1 to TRBJ1-2, with D perhaps TRBD1 (5 bases). Germline CDR1 reads SGHRS; CDR2 reads YFSETQ. With 3 bases removed from V and 4 bases from J, the gap between germline ends came to 10 bases. The CDR3 has 13 residues. For the CDR3, the DNA is TGCGCCAGCAGCTCCTCCGGGGGCTATGGCTACACCTTC. It translates to CASSSSGGYGYTF.

The rearrangement links TRBV4-1 to TRBJ1-5; D uncertain. CDR3 size: 15 residues. Germline CDR1 is MGHRA and CDR2 is YSYEKL. Trimming pared 1 base from V and 0 bases from J, leaving 7 bases between. Here the CDR3 DNA reads TGCGCCAGCAGCCAAGTGGTTGTTAGCAATCAGCCCCAGCATTTT. It encodes CASSQVVVSNQPQHF.

This clone is a singleton in its sample. The CDR3 sequence is CASSLLAGGRDTQYF. CDR3 DNA sequence: TGTGCCAGCAGTTTACTAGCGGGGGGGCGAGATACGCAGTATTTT. The V gene is TRBV27, the J gene TRBJ2-3, with 12 bases fitting TRBD2. The CDR3 length is 15 residues. With V trimmed by 2 bases and J by 5 bases, 2 bases remained unmatched. Germline V gene sequence: CDR1 MNHEY, CDR2 SMNVEV (reference sequence).

The chain combines TRBV2 with TRBJ2-7; D is uncertain. The CDR3 spans 15 residues. V dropped 6 bases and J dropped 5 bases, with 20 bases sitting between them. CDR1 SNHLY and CDR2 FYNNEI come from the germline V gene. CDR3 amino acids: CASSDDTGPLHEQYF. In nucleotides, the CDR3 is TGTGCCAGCAGCGACGATACCGGGCCCCTCCACGAGCAGTACTTC.

The CDR3 bases are TGTGCCAGTAGTCCGCTAAAAACCCCCGGGACAGGGGGGGAGACTGAAGCTTTCTTT. It codes for CASSPLKTPGTGGETEAFF. The chain combines TRBV19 with TRBJ1-1; 11 bases align to TRBD1. The ends lost 5 bases at V and 5 bases at J; junction bases unmatched: 19. CDR3 length: 19 residues. Germline CDR1 and CDR2: LNHDA and SQIVND (reference sequence).

This clone has a handful of counts. The rearrangement links TRBV27 to TRBJ1-5, with TRBD1 as a possible D gene (6 bases). Trimming pared 5 bases from V and 6 bases from J, leaving 11 bases between. Germline CDR1 and CDR2: MNHEY and SMNVEV (reference sequence). The CDR3 sequence is 13 residues long. CDR3 sequence reads: CASSTQGRQPQHF. Here the CDR3 DNA reads TGTGCCAGCAGTACACAGGGACGTCAGCCCCAGCATTTT.

This chain uses TRBV4-1 with TRBJ2-7, with TRBD1 matching 9 bases. J lost 2 bases, V lost 2 bases, and 4 bases had no gene match. Germline CDR1 MGHRA, CDR2 YSYEKL. The CDR3 has 15 residues. The CDR3 region is CASSQTGTGPYEQYF. Here the CDR3 DNA reads TGCGCCAGCAGCCAAACCGGGACAGGGCCCTACGAGCAGTACTTC.

This clone was found once. This sequence joins TRBV5-6 and TRBJ1-2; D not certain. Germline V gene sequence: CDR1 SGHDT, CDR2 YYEEEE. Trimming took 0 bases from V and 5 from J, leaving 17 bases between them. The CDR3 has 16 residues. The CDR3, as DNA: TGTGCCAGCAGCTTGGGGCAGGTGGAGTTTAGGTATGGCTACACCTTC. It encodes CASSLGQVEFRYGYTF.

The V call is TRBV7-2, the J call TRBJ1-2; TRBD1 aligns across 7 bases. The CDR3 runs to 16 residues. Per the germline V gene, CDR1 is SGHTA and CDR2 is FQGNSA. Trimming cost V 2 bases and J 7 bases; bases outside gene matches: 13. CDR3 sequence: CASSLKSGRGTGGYTF. CDR3 nucleotide sequence: TGTGCCAGCAGCTTAAAGAGTGGCAGGGGGACGGGTGGCTACACCTTC.

The genes are TRBV5-1 and TRBJ2-1; D may be TRBD2 (6 bases). V lost 3 bases to trimming and J lost 4 bases, with 17 bases between them. This CDR3 has 16 residues. CDR1 is SGHRS and CDR2 is YFSETQ in the germline V gene. The CDR3 protein is CASSSGVAAPYNEQFF. The DNA of the CDR3 is TGCGCCAGCAGCTCCGGGGTAGCGGCCCCATACAATGAGCAGTTCTTC.